What follows is one T cell receptor (beta chain) and its context. These data belong to a study of T cell changes during pregnancy in multiple sclerosis. The V gene's germline CDR1 is SGHNT and CDR2 YYREEE (reference sequence). The junction had 2 bases not matched to a gene; V was cut back by 0 bases and J by 6 bases. The CDR3 totals 14 residues. Only in-frame clones appear in the TCRdb table, and some are missing; sequencing was by immunoSEQ multiplex PCR. Among 40,000 to 45,000 clones, 90% were seen once, and the ten largest hold 6.5% to 9%. Sequencing used CD8+ T cells from peripheral blood mononuclear cells, obtained in the third trimester of pregnancy. The chain links TRBV5-4 to TRBJ2-1; 8 bases agree with TRBD2. The receptor was isolated from a female donor with multiple sclerosis, enrolled in a pregnancy study. This CDR3 is CASSLERGSNEQFF. The CDR3 DNA follows: TGTGCCAGCAGCTTGGAGCGGGGGAGCAATGAGCAGTTCTTC.